The 12 T cell receptor beta chains below were found in one sample sequenced in a study of control samples from healthy donors and cancer patients. Profiled with immunoSEQ multiplex PCR; TCRdb holds only in-frame clones, not every one. The sample shows about 70,000 clones, about 95% of them seen only once. The source material was blood. The source is a woman in her thirties in good health.

This chain joins TRBV12-3 or TRBV12-4 and TRBJ1-1; D ambiguous. The length of the CDR3 is 11 residues. Between the trimmed V and J ends, which lost 6 bases and 8 bases, there was a span of 10 bases. In DNA, the CDR3 is TGTGCCAGCAGCCCAGCCGCCGAAGCTTTCTTT. Translating it yields CASSPAAEAFF.

The chain links TRBV5-4 to TRBJ1-6; D gene uncertain. The ends were cut back, 2 bases at V and 0 bases at J, with 12 bases in the middle. The CDR3 totals 17 residues. Germline CDR1 is SGHNT and CDR2 is YYREEE (reference sequence). The CDR3 region has the DNA TGTGCCAGCAGCTTTGAGATCTCGTCCTCCTATAATTCACCCCTCCACTTT. Encoded protein: CASSFEISSSYNSPLHF.

The gene calls are TRBV19 and TRBJ1-3, with D possibly being TRBD1 (6 bases). Germline assignment: CDR1 LNHDA and CDR2 SQIVND (reference sequence). The V end was cut by 3 bases, the J end by 4 bases, with 13 bases between. The CDR3 spans 15 residues. The chain's CDR3 is CASSIGRGGGNTIYF. DNA of the CDR3: TGTGCCAGTAGTATCGGCAGGGGTGGAGGAAACACCATATATTTT. The full variable domain, its missing parts supplied by reference TRBV19 and TRBJ1-3, is DGGITQSPKYLFRKEGQNVTLSCEQNLNHDAMYWYRQDPGQGLRLIYYSQIVNDFQKGDIAEGYSVSREKKESFPLTVTSAQKNPTAFYLCASSIGRGGGNTIYFGEGSWLTVV.

This clone was seen once. This rearrangement joins TRBV6-6 to TRBJ1-2, with 8 bases that match TRBD1. After removal of 5 bases from V and 6 bases from J, the junction contained 5 bases not matched to a gene. The germline gives CDR1 MNHNY, CDR2 SVGAGI (reference sequence). The CDR3 length is 13 residues. In DNA, the CDR3 is TGTGCCAGCAGTCCGGACAGGGCCCATGGCTACACCTTC. Encoded protein: CASSPDRAHGYTF.

This chain uses TRBV28 with TRBJ1-5; D uncertain. The CDR3 is 13 amino acids. Trimming removed 2 bases from V and 7 bases from J, with 9 bases in between. Germline-derived CDR1 and CDR2 are MDHEN and SYDVKM. In nucleotides, the CDR3 is TGTGCCAGCAGTTTAAGCGGCAGACAGCCCCAGCATTTT. This encodes CASSLSGRQPQHF.

V usage is TRBV14 and J usage is TRBJ1-2, with D possibly TRBD1 on 6 matching bases. The CDR3 runs to 14 residues. Germline CDR1 and CDR2: SGHDN and FVKESK. The V end lost 3 bases, the J end lost 2 bases, and 10 bases lay between the germline ends. CDR3 residues: CASSQGAGNYGYTF. The DNA of the CDR3 is TGTGCCAGCAGCCAGGGGGCGGGGAACTATGGCTACACCTTC.

This clone appeared once. The chain carries TRBV5-8 and TRBJ1-3, with D unresolved. CDR3 length equals 16 residues. Germline V gene sequence: CDR1 SGHTS, CDR2 YDEGEE. V was clipped by 4 bases and J by 0 bases, with 14 bases between them. The CDR3 DNA sequence: TGTGCCAGCAGCGTCGCCAAGATAAGCTCTGGAAACACCATATATTTT. Its protein product is CASSVAKISSGNTIYF.

The chain uses TRBV3-1 (or the pseudogene TRBV3-2) and TRBJ1-3; 8 bases match TRBD1. This CDR3 contains 16 residues. Per the germline V gene, CDR1 is LGHDT and CDR2 is YNNKEL (reference sequence). Trimming at V came to 8 bases and at J to 0 bases, leaving 9 bases not matched to a gene. The CDR3 coding sequence is TGTGCCAGCGGACAGGGCCTCCTGAGCTCTGGAAACACCATATATTTT. It encodes CASGQGLLSSGNTIYF.

This chain uses TRBV29-1 with TRBJ1-1; no reliable D call. Per germline, CDR1 SQVTM and CDR2 ANQGSEA. The germline V and J ends were trimmed by 6 bases and 7 bases, with 12 bases remaining between them. The length of the CDR3 is 11 residues. The CDR3 reads CSVDRGNEAFF. CDR3 DNA sequence: TGCAGCGTGGACCGAGGGAATGAAGCTTTCTTT.

This chain links TRBV28 with TRBJ1-4; D ambiguous. The CDR3 length is 14 residues. In germline, CDR1 is MDHEN, CDR2 SYDVKM. Trimming shortened V by 3 bases and J by 11 bases, and 16 bases separated the two germline ends. This chain's CDR3 is CASSFLALQDKLFF. The CDR3 DNA reads as TGTGCCAGCAGTTTTCTTGCTCTTCAGGATAAACTGTTTTTT.

The chain has TRBV19 and TRBJ2-6, with D tentatively TRBD1 (5 bases). V was clipped by 8 bases and J by 1 base, with 9 bases between them. The CDR3 has 14 amino acids. Germline V gene sequence: CDR1 LNHDA, CDR2 SQIVND (reference sequence). Here the CDR3 reads CASHQGSGANVLTF. CDR3 DNA sequence: TGTGCCAGTCACCAGGGTTCTGGGGCCAACGTCCTGACTTTC.

V gene TRBV25-1 combines with J gene TRBJ1-1; a weak D match, TRBD1 (6 bases). The CDR3 sequence is 15 residues long. Deletions cut 0 bases from V and 0 bases from J, with 8 bases between. Germline V gene data show CDR1 as MGHDK and CDR2 as SYGVNS. CDR3 amino acids: CASSEYQGMNTEAFF. DNA of the CDR3: TGTGCCAGCAGTGAATACCAGGGGATGAACACTGAAGCTTTCTTT. Full variable domain (remainder filled in from reference TRBV25-1 and TRBJ1-1): EADIYQTPRYLVIGTGKKITLECSQTMGHDKMYWYQQDPGMELHLIHYSYGVNSTEKGDLSSESTVSRIRTEHFPLTLESARPSHTSQYLCASSEYQGMNTEAFFGQGTRLTVV.